This TCR beta chain is drawn from a study of tumor and adjacent non-tumor tissue in lung cancer. Whole-study context: Stage I to III disease affected over nine men and 5 women aged about 30 to 85.

Overall study results and limits: Patients with more diverse tumor TCRs had worse survival.

TCRbeta libraries were built with three rounds of nested PCR, modified from ARM-PCR. Each CDR3 protein is one row after TCRdb ran MiXCR on the multiplex PCR reads. The sample lists over 60,000 distinct CDR3 sequences; around 86% were seen once. Germline V gene sequence: CDR1 MNHEY, CDR2 SVGAGI. This CDR3 comprises 16 residues. This clonotype has a single count. Its antigen is currently unknown. At one end, the junction sequence differs from germline, possibly due to a read error. This sample's RNA came from whole unsorted tissue. V is TRBV6-5 and J is TRBJ2-1, with 8 bases fitting TRBD2. The source of this sequence is a woman in her forties or fifties with non-small cell lung cancer. The source material was lung tumor tissue. CDR3 amino acids: CVSSYARLANNNEQFF. The DNA for the CDR3 is TGTGTCAGCAGTTATGCCCGACTAGCGAATAACAATGAGCAGTTCTTC.